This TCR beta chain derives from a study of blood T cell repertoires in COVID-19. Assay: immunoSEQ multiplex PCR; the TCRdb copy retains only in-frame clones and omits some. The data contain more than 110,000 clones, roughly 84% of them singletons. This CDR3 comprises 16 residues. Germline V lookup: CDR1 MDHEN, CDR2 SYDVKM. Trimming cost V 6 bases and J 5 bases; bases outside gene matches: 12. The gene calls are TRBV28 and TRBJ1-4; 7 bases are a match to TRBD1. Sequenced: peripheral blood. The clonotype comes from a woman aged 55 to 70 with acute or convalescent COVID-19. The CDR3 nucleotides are TGTGCCAGCAGACTATATCAGACAGGGATAAATGAAAAACTGTTTTTT. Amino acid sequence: CASRLYQTGINEKLFF.